Each of the 7 T cell receptor beta chains below was sequenced from the same sample in a study of blood T cell repertoires in COVID-19 (dated by TCRdb to about 2020). Library construction relied on the immunoSEQ multiplex PCR assay. This is the immuneACCESS table as TCRdb keeps it, with only in-frame sequences that have V and J called. A part of the clones is gone; compared with another copy, unresolved V genes explain less than half, and the rest is unexplained. For this sample the table gives approximately 35,000 clones, of which 65% to 90% were detected only once. Roughly 13% of the sample comes from the top ten. The sample taken for sequencing was peripheral blood. These receptor sequences come from a human donor in a cohort sampled during active COVID-19.

The rearrangement joins TRBV3-1 (or the pseudogene TRBV3-2) to TRBJ2-5; 9 bases agree with TRBD2. J gave up 2 bases and V 0 bases, and 4 bases lay outside the gene matches. This CDR3 has 16 amino acids. CDR1 is LGHDT, CDR2 YNNKEL, per germline (reference sequence). This chain's CDR3 is CASSQDLAGGQETQYF. In nucleotides, the CDR3 is TGTGCCAGCAGCCAAGACCTTGCGGGGGGGCAAGAGACCCAGTACTTC.

The V and J genes are TRBV19 and TRBJ1-6, with D perhaps TRBD1 (6 bases). The CDR3 is made up of 15 amino acids. The germline V and J ends were trimmed by 3 bases and 7 bases, with 13 bases remaining between them. Per germline, CDR1 LNHDA and CDR2 SQIVND (reference sequence). As DNA, the CDR3 is TGTGCCAGTAGTATTGCAGGGGAAAGGAATTCACCCCTCCACTTT. This codes for CASSIAGERNSPLHF.

The J gene is TRBJ1-4, the V gene TRBV27, with D maybe TRBD1 (6 bases). CDR3 length: 16 amino acids. The germline CDR1 and CDR2 sequences are MNHEY and SMNVEV (reference sequence). Trimming took 3 bases from V and 11 from J, leaving 22 bases between them. The CDR3 DNA reads TGTGCCAGCAGTTTCCGATCGGGCGATACAGGGTTGAAACTGTTTTTT. This encodes CASSFRSGDTGLKLFF. Full variable domain (rest looked up from reference TRBV27 and TRBJ1-4): EAQVTQNPRYLITVTGKKLTVTCSQNMNHEYMSWYRQDPGLGLRQIYYSMNVEVTDKGDVPEGYKVSRKEKRNFPLILESPSPNQTSLYFCASSFRSGDTGLKLFFGSGTQLSVL.

V usage is TRBV6-5 and J usage is TRBJ2-3; 14 positions match TRBD2. CDR1 and CDR2 (germline): MNHEY, SVGAGI. The CDR3 extends over 15 amino acids. Trimming took 6 bases from V and 8 from J; bases not matched to a gene: 7. DNA for the CDR3: TGTGCCAGCAGCAATCCTGGACTAGCGGGGGGTACGCAGTATTTT. The encoded protein is CASSNPGLAGGTQYF.

The genes are TRBV23-1 and TRBJ1-4; perhaps TRBD1 as D (5 bases). TRBV23-1 is sorted into the ORF group, with uncertain function. V lost 3 bases to trimming and J lost 0 bases, with 17 bases between them. The CDR3 covers 18 residues. CDR3 in amino acids: CASSHSTARATTNEKLFF. For the CDR3, the DNA is TGCGCCAGCAGTCATTCGACAGCTAGGGCGACAACTAATGAAAAACTGTTTTTT.

This clone appeared once. The chain employs TRBV5-6 and TRBJ2-3; TRBD2 agrees at 8 bases. CDR3 length: 16 residues. Germline CDR1 reads SGHDT; CDR2 reads YYEEEE. V gave up 4 bases and J gave up 6 bases; unmatched junction bases: 13. CDR3 region: CASSLLLLAGGDTQYF. The CDR3 coding sequence is TGTGCCAGCAGCCTCCTTCTCCTAGCGGGTGGGGATACGCAGTATTTT.

This rearrangement joins TRBV7-9 to TRBJ1-2; D possibly corresponds to TRBD1 (5 bases). Trimming removed 10 bases from V and 6 bases from J, with 15 bases in between. This CDR3 is built from 12 residues. In germline, CDR1 is SEHNR, CDR2 FQNEAQ (reference sequence). DNA for the CDR3: TGTGCCACTGGGGAGGGGATCGATGGCTACACCTTC. Translated, it gives CATGEGIDGYTF.